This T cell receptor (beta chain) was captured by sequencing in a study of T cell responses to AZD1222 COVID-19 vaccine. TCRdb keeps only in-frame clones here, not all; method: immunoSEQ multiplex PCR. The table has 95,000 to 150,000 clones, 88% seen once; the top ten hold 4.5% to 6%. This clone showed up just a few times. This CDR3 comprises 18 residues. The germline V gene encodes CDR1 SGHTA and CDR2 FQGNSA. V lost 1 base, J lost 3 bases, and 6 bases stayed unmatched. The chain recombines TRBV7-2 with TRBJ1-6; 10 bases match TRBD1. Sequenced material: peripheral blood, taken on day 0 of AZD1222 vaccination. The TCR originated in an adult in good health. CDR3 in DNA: TGTGCCAGCAGCTTAGTGACAGGGGGCGAAGGCTATAATTCACCCCTCCACTTT. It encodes CASSLVTGGEGYNSPLHF.